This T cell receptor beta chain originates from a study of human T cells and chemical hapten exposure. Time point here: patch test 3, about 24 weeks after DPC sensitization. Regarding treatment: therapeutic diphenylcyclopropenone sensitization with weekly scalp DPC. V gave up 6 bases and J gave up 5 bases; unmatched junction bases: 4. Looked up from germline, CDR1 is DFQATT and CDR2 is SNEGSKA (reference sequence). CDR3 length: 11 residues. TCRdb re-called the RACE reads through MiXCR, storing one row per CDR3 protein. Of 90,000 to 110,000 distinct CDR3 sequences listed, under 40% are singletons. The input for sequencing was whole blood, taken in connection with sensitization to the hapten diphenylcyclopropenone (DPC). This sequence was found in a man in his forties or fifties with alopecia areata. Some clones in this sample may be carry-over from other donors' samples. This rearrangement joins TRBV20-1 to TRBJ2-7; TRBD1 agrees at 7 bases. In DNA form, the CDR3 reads TGCAGTGCCCTGACAGGGAACGAGCAGTACGTC. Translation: CSALTGNEQYV.